This T cell receptor (beta chain) was sequenced for a study of identical twins. Study-wide findings and caveats: With abundant cord blood beta clonotypes, insertions were fewer; memory repertoires showed no such pattern. Analyses based on zero insertions could be partly confounded by invariant MAIT and iNKT cells.

As regards this clonotype: The antigen remains undetermined.

From the 5' RACE reads, TCRdb called clonotypes with MiXCR, one entry per CDR3 protein. The sample has about 570,000 distinct CDR3 sequences; 7.5% to 10% are singletons. The CDR3 is 13 amino acids. V trimming: 7 bases; J trimming: 5 bases; junction bases outside the gene matches: 4. This sample was shared with a second study, whose subject was yellow fever vaccine responses in identical twins.

The receptor's source is a woman aged 18 to 35 in good health. Sample: PBMCs. The chain couples TRBV12-3 or TRBV12-4 to TRBJ2-2, with TRBD2 matching over 7 bases. For the CDR3, the DNA is TGTGCCAGCAACCAACTAGCGACCGGGGAGCTGTTTTTT. It translates to CASNQLATGELFF.